The following is a TCR beta chain sequence with its context. Its antigen remains unidentified. Per the germline V gene, CDR1 is MGHDK and CDR2 is SYGVNS. The junction had 8 bases not matched to a gene; V was cut back by 6 bases and J by 9 bases. The length of the CDR3 is 14 residues. The source of the sample is a study of long-term antiretroviral therapy in people with HIV. Across the study: Sampling started about a decade before the 2015 immediate-ART recommendation. Findings and caveats of the study: For ART adherence, viral resistance and therapy changes, no data were available. Clones that had undergone expansion before ART dominated the repertoire at all time points.

Runs used v3.0 of the immunoSEQ assay and were done at survey level. Generated by immunoSEQ multiplex PCR, the TCRdb table keeps only in-frame clones and is missing some. The sample lists tens of thousands of clones, 81% seen once, with roughly 6.6% in the top ten. The J gene is TRBJ2-1, the V gene TRBV25-1, with 10 nucleotides matching TRBD2. Specimen: unsorted PBMCs, collected 1.5 years after starting antiretroviral therapy. The receptor was isolated from a man aged 25 to 45 with HIV. The CDR3: CASSRAGGGGEQFF. CDR3 DNA: TGTGCCAGCAGCCGAGCGGGAGGGGGGGGTGAGCAGTTCTTC. The full variable domain, rest sourced from reference TRBV25-1 and TRBJ2-1, is EADIYQTPRYLVIGTGKKITLECSQTMGHDKMYWYQQDPGMELHLIHYSYGVNSTEKGDLSSESTVSRIRTEHFPLTLESARPSHTSQYLCASSRAGGGGEQFFGPGTRLTVL.